This T cell receptor beta chain was observed in a study of T cells expressing NK-cell markers. For the study at large: Sequenced donors, eight in total, included seven who were HCMV-seropositive and one who was seronegative. Broader study findings: Of CD8+ T cells, about 1.0-8% belonged to dominant NKG2C+ clonotypes in several donors. The same clonotypes also predominated in the CD3+CD56-NKG2C+ fraction of a few donors.

About this clonotype itself: The antigen is not known.

The CDR3 runs 16 residues. Germline V gene sequence: CDR1 SNHLY, CDR2 FYNNEI. Synthesis of TCR beta cDNA relied on 5'RACE template switching carrying UMIs. No DNA is given; TCRdb re-called the 5' RACE reads and lists each CDR3 protein once. This sample lists about 390,000 distinct CDR3 sequences; its ten largest clones have 9.5% to 12%. The genes are TRBV2 and TRBJ2-1; there is no DNA to check the TCRdb D call of TRBD2. The sequence was collected from a woman aged 45-65 years in good health. The sample comprised blood T cells: a sorted CD56 or NKG2C T cell subset, CD4+ or CD8+ T cells, or bulk PBMC T cells (not recorded which). The CDR3 spells CASSGRLVAGTNEQFF.